The 11 T cell receptor beta chains below come from one sample, sequenced in a study of T cell responses to AZD1222 COVID-19 vaccine (dated by TCRdb to about 2021). Libraries came from the immunoSEQ multiplex PCR assay. TCRdb's version of the immuneACCESS table is confined to in-frame rearrangements and falls short of the full clone set. An unresolved V gene accounts for under half of the shortfall where checked; the remainder is of unknown origin. The sample yields approximately 99,000 clones; approximately 89% were counted once. The top ten constitute 3.1% of the sample. The time point label, read with the paper, signifies: baseline before first vaccination. Read against the paper, the sample's treatment or condition label means: meningococcal conjugate vaccine given as trial control. Sequenced here: peripheral blood, sampled on day 0 of MenACWY control vaccination. The source of these receptors is an adult in good health.

The chain uses TRBV6-2 or TRBV6-3 and TRBJ2-1; 11 bases align to TRBD2. CDR1 and CDR2 (germline): MNHEY, SVGEGT. This CDR3 comprises 16 residues. V was pared by 6 bases and J by 5 bases, with 9 bases of the junction left unmatched. CDR3 nucleotide sequence: TGTGCCAGCAGCCGGAGGCTAGCGGGGGGCCACAATGAGCAGTTCTTC. As protein: CASSRRLAGGHNEQFF.

The rearrangement joins TRBV30 to TRBJ1-5, with D hard to call. The CDR3 spans 13 residues. The V end lost 3 bases, the J end lost 5 bases, and 11 bases lay between the germline ends. Germline CDR1 is GTSNPN and CDR2 is SVGIG (reference sequence). The CDR3 here is CAWSEQYDQPQHF. DNA for the CDR3: TGTGCCTGGAGCGAACAGTACGATCAGCCCCAGCATTTT.

This chain links TRBV4-1 with TRBJ2-5, with TRBD1 matching over 7 bases. V shed 1 base, J shed 0 bases, and the junction held 5 bases outside the gene matches. This CDR3 region has 16 residues. Germline assignment: CDR1 MGHRA and CDR2 YSYEKL. The CDR3 loop reads CASSQGQGPYQETQYF. In DNA, the CDR3 is TGCGCCAGCAGCCAAGGACAGGGCCCCTACCAAGAGACCCAGTACTTC.

In this sample, this clone turned up a few times. V usage is TRBV2 and J usage is TRBJ2-3, with 7 nucleotides matching TRBD2. The germline gives CDR1 SNHLY, CDR2 FYNNEI. V shed 8 bases, J shed 1 base, and the junction held 6 bases outside the gene matches. The CDR3 has 14 residues. CDR3 amino acids: CASLITSGTDTQYF. CDR3 sequence (DNA): TGTGCCAGCCTCATCACTAGCGGCACAGATACGCAGTATTTT.

The chain is built from TRBV7-8 and TRBJ1-6; 9 nucleotides match TRBD1. From germline, CDR1 is SGHVS and CDR2 FQNEAQ. This CDR3 spans 16 amino acids. The J segment lost 10 bases and the V segment lost 2 bases, leaving 9 bases of the junction unmatched. This CDR3 is CASSLFGQGMGSPLHF. CDR3 nucleotide sequence: TGTGCCAGCAGCTTATTCGGACAGGGGATGGGATCACCCCTCCACTTT.

J is TRBJ1-1 and V is TRBV7-2; D is uncertain. Germline CDR1 is SGHTA and CDR2 is FQGNSA. The CDR3 is made up of 14 amino acids. Trimming pared 5 bases from V and 1 base from J, leaving 11 bases between. CDR3 nucleotide sequence: TGTGCCAGCAGCGGGGAAAGGACGAACACTGAAGCTTTCTTT. It codes for CASSGERTNTEAFF.

This clone was observed once. The gene calls are TRBV9 and TRBJ2-3; D gene uncertain. Trimming left V 0 bases short and J 0 bases short, with 5 bases between. This CDR3 region has 14 residues. Germline V gene lookup returns CDR1 SGDLS and CDR2 YYNGEE. DNA of the CDR3: TGTGCCAGCAGCGTAGAATCTAGCACAGATACGCAGTATTTT. It is translated as CASSVESSTDTQYF. The variable domain in full, completed from reference TRBV9 and TRBJ2-3, reads DSGVTQTPKHLITATGQRVTLRCSPRSGDLSVYWYQQSLDQGLQFLIQYYNGEERAKGNILERFSAQQFPDLHSELNLSSLELGDSALYFCASSVESSTDTQYFGPGTRLTVL.

The V call is TRBV23-1, the J call TRBJ2-1; D is ambiguous. TRBV23-1 is classed as an ORF, of uncertain function. This CDR3 is 16 amino acids long. Trimming stripped 6 bases from V and 2 bases from J, with 17 bases between. The CDR3 spells CASRLLRTKTYNEQFF. Written as DNA, the CDR3 is TGCGCCAGCAGATTACTCAGGACGAAGACCTACAATGAGCAGTTCTTC.

The chain joins TRBV18 to TRBJ2-7; no clear D gene. The V gene lost 2 bases and the J gene lost 0 bases, with 11 bases spanning the gap. The CDR3 is 15 residues long. CDR1 KGHSH and CDR2 LQKENI come from the germline V gene. CDR3 nucleotides: TGTGCCAGCTCACCATCTCAGATTACCTCCTACGAGCAGTACTTC. Its translation: CASSPSQITSYEQYF. The variable domain in full, completed from reference TRBV18 and TRBJ2-7, reads NAGVMQNPRHLVRRRGQEARLRCSPMKGHSHVYWYRQLPEEGLKFMVYLQKENIIDESGMPKERFSAEFPKEGPSILRIQQVVRGDSAAYFCASSPSQITSYEQYFGPGTRLTVT.

This clone was seen once. The V gene is TRBV6-5, the J gene TRBJ2-1, with 7 positions matching TRBD2. V was pared by 2 bases and J by 6 bases, with 10 bases of the junction left unmatched. The CDR3 is made up of 16 amino acids. Germline V gives CDR1 MNHEY, CDR2 SVGAGI. In DNA, the CDR3 is TGTGCCAGCAGTTACCGGGTCGGACTAGTAGGCAATGAGCAGTTCTTC. Protein sequence: CASSYRVGLVGNEQFF.

The chain employs TRBV5-4 and TRBJ2-7; 12 bases are a match to TRBD1. The CDR3 has 15 amino acids. CDR1 and CDR2 from the germline V gene are SGHNT and YYREEE (reference sequence). With V trimmed by 4 bases and J by 4 bases, 6 bases remained unmatched. CDR3 protein: CASSLGTGGRYEQYF. The DNA of the CDR3 is TGTGCCAGCAGCCTAGGGACAGGGGGCAGGTACGAGCAGTACTTC.